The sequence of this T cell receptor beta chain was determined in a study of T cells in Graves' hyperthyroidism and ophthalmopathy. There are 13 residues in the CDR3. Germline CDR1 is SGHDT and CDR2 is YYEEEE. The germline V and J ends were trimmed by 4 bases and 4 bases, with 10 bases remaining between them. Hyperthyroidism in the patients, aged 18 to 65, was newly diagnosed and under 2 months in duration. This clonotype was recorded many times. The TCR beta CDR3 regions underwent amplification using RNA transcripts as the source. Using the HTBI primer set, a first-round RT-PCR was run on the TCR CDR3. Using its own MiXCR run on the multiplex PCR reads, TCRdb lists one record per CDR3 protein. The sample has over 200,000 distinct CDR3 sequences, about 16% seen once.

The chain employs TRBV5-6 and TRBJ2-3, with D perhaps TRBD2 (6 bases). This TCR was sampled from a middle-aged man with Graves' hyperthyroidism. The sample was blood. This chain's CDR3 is CASSPSSADTQYF. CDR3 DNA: TGTGCCAGCAGCCCCTCTAGCGCAGATACGCAGTATTTT.